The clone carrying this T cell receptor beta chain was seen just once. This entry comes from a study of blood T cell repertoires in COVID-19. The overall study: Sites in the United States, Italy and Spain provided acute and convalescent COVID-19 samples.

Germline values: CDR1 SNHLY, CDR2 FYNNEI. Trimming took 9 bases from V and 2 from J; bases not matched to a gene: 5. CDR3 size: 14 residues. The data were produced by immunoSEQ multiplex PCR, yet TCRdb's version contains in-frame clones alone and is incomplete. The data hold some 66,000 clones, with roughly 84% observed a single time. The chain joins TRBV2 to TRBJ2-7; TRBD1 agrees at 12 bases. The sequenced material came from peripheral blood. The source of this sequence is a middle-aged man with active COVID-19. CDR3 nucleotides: TGTGCCAGTGCCGGGACAGGGGGCGCCTACGAGCAGTACTTC. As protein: CASAGTGGAYEQYF. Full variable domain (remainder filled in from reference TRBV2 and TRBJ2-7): EPEVTQTPSHQVTQMGQEVILRCVPISNHLYFYWYRQILGQKVEFLVSFYNNEISEKSEIFDDQFSVERPDGSNFTLKIRSTKLEDSAMYFCASAGTGGAYEQYFGPGTRLTVT.